This T cell receptor beta chain was captured in a study of technical replicates of blood from four donors (dated by TCRdb to the late 2010s). V is shortened by 2 bases, J by 3 bases, and the region joining them spans 5 bases. Measured from the cysteine to the phenylalanine, the CDR3 is 11 residues long. Solely the CDR3 DNA is kept, with 33 bases framed from the first base. CDR1 SQVTM and CDR2 ANQGSEA were looked up in the germline V gene. Comments on this clone: Its antigen is unknown. The record has no base qualities; no much larger clone is one base away.

Receptor libraries were prepared by the immunoSEQ multiplex PCR assay. As stored in TCRdb, this immuneACCESS dataset retains in-frame rearrangements with V and J assigned. A fraction of the clones does not appear; measured against another copy, unresolved V genes explain less than half of the discrepancy, and the remainder lacks a known reason. The sample data list about 81,000 clones, and 70% to 90% of these were observed just once. Around 3.9% of the sample rests with the top ten. The sample comprised PBMCs. The rearrangement joined TRBV29-1 to TRBJ2-7, with the D gene not confidently named. The sequence came from a human donor in good health. Some clones in this sample may be carry-over from other donors' samples. The DNA is TGCAGCGTTGAACAGGACTACGAGCAGTACTTC. This sequence encodes CSVEQDYEQYF.